These T cell receptor beta chains were read from a single sample in a study of blood T cell repertoires in COVID-19. TCRdb's copy holds only in-frame clones and misses some; the assay was immunoSEQ multiplex PCR. The sample has 240,000 or so clones, approximately 83% seen once. Sequencing was carried out using PBMCs or T cells enriched from blood (not recorded which). The receptors stem from a woman aged 40 to 50 with acute COVID-19. CDR3s include the opening cysteine and the closing phenylalanine or tryptophan. The D gene is left open where the match is weak. Some rows mark clone size as missing; the rest say once, few, many or name a class of expanded clone.

clone size	V gene	D gene	J gene	CDR3 length	CDR3 protein	CDR3 DNA
NA	TRBV2	TRBD2	TRBJ2-5	13	CASSVGRSETQYF	TGTGCCAGCAGTGTCGGGAGGTCCGAGACCCAGTACTTC
NA	TRBV3-1/TRBV3-2	TRBD1	TRBJ2-2	15	CASSQRQGSAGELFF	TGTGCCAGCAGCCAACGACAGGGAAGTGCCGGGGAGCTGTTTTTT
NA	TRBV3-1/TRBV3-2	TRBD2	TRBJ2-2	19	CASSQGRRSSGNVAGELFF	TGTGCCAGCAGCCAAGGAAGACGAAGTAGCGGGAATGTCGCCGGGGAGCTGTTTTTT
NA	TRBV5-1	TRBD2	TRBJ2-5	16	CASSLERLAGKETQYF	TGCGCCAGCAGCTTGGAGCGCCTAGCGGGAAAAGAGACCCAGTACTTC
NA	TRBV7-3	TRBD2	TRBJ2-1	17	CASSLNGGDQAYNEQFF	TGTGCCAGCAGCCTCAATGGGGGGGACCAAGCCTACAATGAGCAGTTCTTC
NA	TRBV6-5	NA	TRBJ2-5	13	CASRDSAQETQYF	TGTGCCAGCAGGGACAGCGCCCAAGAGACCCAGTACTTC
NA	TRBV5-5	TRBD1	TRBJ1-5	13	CASSWTGGQPQHF	TGTGCCAGCAGCTGGACAGGAGGTCAGCCCCAGCATTTT
NA	TRBV5-4	NA	TRBJ2-7	14	CASSLEAGTYEQYF	TGTGCCAGCAGCTTGGAGGCAGGGACCTACGAGCAGTACTTC
once	TRBV13	NA	TRBJ1-6	14	CASSLEQYNSPLHF	TGTGCCAGCAGCTTAGAACAGTATAATTCACCCCTCCACTTT
NA	TRBV5-3	NA	TRBJ2-2	17	CARSLRGKAFNTGELFF	TGTGCCAGAAGCTTGAGGGGAAAGGCCTTTAACACCGGGGAGCTGTTTTTT
once	TRBV9	NA	TRBJ2-3	13	CASSVGGTDTQYF	TGTGCCAGCAGCGTAGGAGGGACAGATACGCAGTATTTT
NA	TRBV19	TRBD2	TRBJ2-5	13	CASSRGSLETQYF	TGTGCCAGTAGCCGCGGGAGTTTGGAGACCCAGTACTTC
NA	TRBV20-1	TRBD2	TRBJ2-7	15	CSASGGGLAGDAQYF	TGCAGTGCTAGTGGAGGTGGACTAGCGGGAGACGCGCAGTACTTC
NA	TRBV5-1	NA	TRBJ1-1	15	CASSDPDTPNTEAFF	TGCGCCAGCAGCGACCCGGACACCCCGAACACTGAAGCTTTCTTT
NA	TRBV11-3	TRBD2	TRBJ2-7	14	CASSPSGSSYEQYF	TGTGCCAGCAGCCCTAGCGGGAGCTCCTACGAGCAGTACTTC
NA	TRBV3-1/TRBV3-2	TRBD2	TRBJ2-3	15	CASRTSGRAGGRQYF	TGTGCCAGCAGAACTAGCGGGAGGGCCGGTGGTCGGCAGTATTTT
NA	TRBV28	NA	TRBJ2-3	15	CASRPRGLGADTQYF	TGTGCCAGCAGACCCAGGGGTCTCGGTGCAGATACGCAGTATTTT
NA	TRBV27	NA	TRBJ1-5	13	CASSLSHAQPQHF	TGTGCCAGCAGTTTATCACATGCTCAGCCCCAGCATTTT
many	TRBV11-3	TRBD2	TRBJ2-7	15	CASSPKSGRLGEQYF	TGTGCCAGCAGCCCGAAAAGCGGGAGGCTTGGCGAGCAGTACTTC
NA	TRBV2	TRBD2	TRBJ2-3	18	CASSVSRGLAENTDTQYF	TGTGCCAGCAGTGTCAGCCGAGGACTAGCGGAAAACACAGATACGCAGTATTTT
NA	TRBV4-1	TRBD1	TRBJ1-6	15	CASSQPDRNNSPLHF	TGCGCCAGCAGCCAACCGGACAGGAACAATTCACCCCTCCACTTT
NA	TRBV12-3/TRBV12-4	TRBD1	TRBJ1-1	13	CASSFSGGTEAFF	TGTGCCAGCAGTTTCTCAGGGGGCACTGAAGCTTTCTTT
NA	TRBV7-9	TRBD1	TRBJ1-2	14	CASSSAGGNYGYTF	TGTGCCAGCAGCTCTGCAGGGGGCAACTATGGCTACACCTTC
NA	TRBV7-9	NA	TRBJ2-3	13	CASRPGAPDTQYF	TGTGCCAGCAGACCCGGAGCTCCAGATACGCAGTATTTT
NA	TRBV14	NA	TRBJ2-1	16	CASSQDLSSSYNEQFF	TGTGCCAGCAGCCAAGATCTGTCGAGCTCCTACAATGAGCAGTTCTTC
once	TRBV13	NA	TRBJ1-3	14	CASSRQSSGNTIYF	TGTGCCAGCAGCCGACAGAGCTCTGGAAACACCATATATTTT
NA	TRBV19	TRBD1	TRBJ2-2	15	CASILDRENTGELFF	TGTGCCAGTATATTGGACAGGGAGAACACCGGGGAGCTGTTTTTT
NA	TRBV6-1	NA	TRBJ2-7	16	CASSEAGGGLSYEQYF	TGTGCCAGCAGTGAAGCAGGGGGAGGGTTATCCTACGAGCAGTACTTC
NA	TRBV6-5	NA	TRBJ2-5	13	CASRGAVTETQYF	TGTGCCAGCAGAGGGGCCGTCACGGAGACCCAGTACTTC
NA	TRBV2	NA	TRBJ2-1	15	CASSEGQGTYNEQFF	TGTGCCAGCAGTGAAGGGCAGGGGACCTACAATGAGCAGTTCTTC
NA	TRBV27	TRBD1	TRBJ2-5	13	CASSPGQGIAQYF	TGTGCCAGCAGTCCGGGACAGGGGATTGCCCAGTACTTC
few	TRBV29-1	NA	TRBJ2-5	11	CSVEWLETQYF	TGCAGCGTTGAATGGCTTGAGACCCAGTACTTC
NA	TRBV14	NA	TRBJ2-5	13	CASSGRVGETQYF	TGTGCCAGCAGCGGCAGGGTGGGGGAGACCCAGTACTTC
NA	TRBV19	TRBD1	TRBJ1-5	17	CASSSGQVGYSNQPQHF	TGTGCCAGTAGTTCGGGACAGGTGGGGTATAGCAATCAGCCCCAGCATTTT
NA	TRBV7-9	TRBD2	TRBJ2-1	13	CASSDPGLLEQFF	TGTGCCAGCAGCGATCCGGGACTACTTGAGCAGTTCTTC
NA	TRBV5-5	TRBD2	TRBJ2-1	19	CASSPQGQLAGSSYNEQFF	TGTGCCAGCAGCCCGCAGGGTCAGCTAGCGGGTAGCTCCTACAATGAGCAGTTCTTC
NA	TRBV5-4	NA	TRBJ1-4	15	CASTKSGATNEKLFF	TGTGCCAGCACCAAGAGTGGTGCAACTAATGAAAAACTGTTTTTT